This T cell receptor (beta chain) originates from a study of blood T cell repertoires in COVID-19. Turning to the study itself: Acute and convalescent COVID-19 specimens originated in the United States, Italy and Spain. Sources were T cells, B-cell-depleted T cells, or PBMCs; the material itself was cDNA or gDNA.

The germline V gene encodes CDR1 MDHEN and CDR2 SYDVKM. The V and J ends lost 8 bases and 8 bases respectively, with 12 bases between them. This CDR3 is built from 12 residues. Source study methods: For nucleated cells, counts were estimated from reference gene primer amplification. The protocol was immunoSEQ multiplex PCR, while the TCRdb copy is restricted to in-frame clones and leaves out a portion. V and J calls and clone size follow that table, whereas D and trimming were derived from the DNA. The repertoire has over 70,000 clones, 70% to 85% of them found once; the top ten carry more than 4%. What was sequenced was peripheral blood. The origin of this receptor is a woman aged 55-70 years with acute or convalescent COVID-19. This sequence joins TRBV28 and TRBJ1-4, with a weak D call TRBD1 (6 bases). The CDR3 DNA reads TGTGCCAGCCAGGATCAGGGGGAAAAACTGTTTTTT. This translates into CASQDQGEKLFF.